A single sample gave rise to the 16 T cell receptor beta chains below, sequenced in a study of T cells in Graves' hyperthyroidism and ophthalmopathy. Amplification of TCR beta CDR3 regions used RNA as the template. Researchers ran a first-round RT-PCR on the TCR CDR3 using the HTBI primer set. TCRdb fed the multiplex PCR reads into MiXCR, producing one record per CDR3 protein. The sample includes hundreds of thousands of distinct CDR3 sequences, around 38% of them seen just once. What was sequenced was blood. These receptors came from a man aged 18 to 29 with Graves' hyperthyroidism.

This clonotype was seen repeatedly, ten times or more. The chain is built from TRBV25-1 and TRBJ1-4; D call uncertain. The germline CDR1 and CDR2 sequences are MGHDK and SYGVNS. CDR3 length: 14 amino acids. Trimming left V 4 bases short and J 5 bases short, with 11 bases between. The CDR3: CASSVLSKNEKLFF. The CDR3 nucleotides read TGTGCCAGCAGTGTACTGAGCAAAAATGAAAAACTGTTTTTT.

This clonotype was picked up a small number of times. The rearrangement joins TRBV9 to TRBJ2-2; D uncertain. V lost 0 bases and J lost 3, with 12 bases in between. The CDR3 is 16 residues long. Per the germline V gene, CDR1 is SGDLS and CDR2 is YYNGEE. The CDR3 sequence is CASSVDPGRDTGELFF. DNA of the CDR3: TGTGCCAGCAGCGTAGACCCCGGTCGCGACACCGGGGAGCTGTTTTTT.

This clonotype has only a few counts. As DNA, the CDR3 is TGCGCCAGCAACGGGGACGGAACCTACGAGCAGTACTTC. Protein sequence: CASNGDGTYEQYF. V and J are TRBV5-1 and TRBJ2-7; D tentatively reads TRBD1 or TRBD2 (5 bases each). Germline CDR1 SGHRS, CDR2 YFSETQ. V was pared by 6 bases and J by 2 bases, with 12 bases between. The CDR3 spans 13 residues.

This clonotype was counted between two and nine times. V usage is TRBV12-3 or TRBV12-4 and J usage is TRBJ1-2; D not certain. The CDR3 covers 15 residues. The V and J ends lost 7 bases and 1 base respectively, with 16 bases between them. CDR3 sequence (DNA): TGTGCCAGCAAGCTATCCGGGCCGAATAACTATGGCTACACCTTC. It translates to CASKLSGPNNYGYTF.

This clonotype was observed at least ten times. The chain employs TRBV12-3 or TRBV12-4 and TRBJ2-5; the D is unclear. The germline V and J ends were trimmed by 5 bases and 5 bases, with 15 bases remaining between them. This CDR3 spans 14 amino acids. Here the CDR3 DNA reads TGTGCCAGCAGTCGCGACATGATGGAGGAGACCCAGTACTTC. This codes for CASSRDMMEETQYF.

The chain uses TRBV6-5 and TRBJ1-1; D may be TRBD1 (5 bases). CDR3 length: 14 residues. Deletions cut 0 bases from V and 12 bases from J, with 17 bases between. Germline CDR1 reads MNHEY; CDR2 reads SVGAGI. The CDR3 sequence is CASSYSGEALLTFF. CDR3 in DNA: TGTGCCAGCAGTTACTCGGGGGAGGCCCTTCTAACTTTCTTT.

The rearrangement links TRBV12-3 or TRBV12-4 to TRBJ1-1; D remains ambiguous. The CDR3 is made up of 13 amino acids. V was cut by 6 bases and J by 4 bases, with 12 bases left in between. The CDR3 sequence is CASSREVVTEAFF. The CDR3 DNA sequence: TGTGCCAGCAGCCGGGAGGTAGTCACTGAAGCTTTCTTT.

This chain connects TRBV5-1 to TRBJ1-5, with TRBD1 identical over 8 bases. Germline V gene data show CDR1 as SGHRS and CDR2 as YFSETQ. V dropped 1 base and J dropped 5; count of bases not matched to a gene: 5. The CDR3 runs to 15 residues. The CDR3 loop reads CASSLSGQEDQPQHF. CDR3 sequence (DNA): TGCGCCAGCAGCTTGTCGGGACAGGAGGATCAGCCCCAGCATTTT. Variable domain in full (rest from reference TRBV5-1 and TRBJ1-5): KAGVTQTPRYLIKTRGQQVTLSCSPISGHRSVSWYQQTPGQGLQFLFEYFSETQRNKGNFPGRFSGRQFSNSRSEMNVSTLELGDSALYLCASSLSGQEDQPQHFGDGTRLSIL.

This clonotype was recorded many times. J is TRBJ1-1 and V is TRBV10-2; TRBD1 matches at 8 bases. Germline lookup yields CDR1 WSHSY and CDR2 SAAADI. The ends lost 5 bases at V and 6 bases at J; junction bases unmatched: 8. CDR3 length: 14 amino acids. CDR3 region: CASSTDRGVAEAFF. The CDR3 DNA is TGCGCCAGCAGTACTGACAGGGGAGTCGCTGAAGCTTTCTTT.

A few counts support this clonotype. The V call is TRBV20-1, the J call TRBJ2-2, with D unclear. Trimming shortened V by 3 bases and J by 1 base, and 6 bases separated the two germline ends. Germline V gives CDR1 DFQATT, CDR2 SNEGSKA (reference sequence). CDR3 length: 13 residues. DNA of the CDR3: TGCAGTGCTAGGTGGGGGAACACCGGGGAGCTGTTTTTT. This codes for CSARWGNTGELFF.

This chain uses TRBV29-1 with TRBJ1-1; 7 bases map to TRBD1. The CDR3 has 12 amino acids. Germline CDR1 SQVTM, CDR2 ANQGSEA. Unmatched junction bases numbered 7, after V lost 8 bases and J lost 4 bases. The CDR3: CSLSQGSTEAFF. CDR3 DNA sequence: TGCAGCTTGTCACAGGGGAGCACTGAAGCTTTCTTT.

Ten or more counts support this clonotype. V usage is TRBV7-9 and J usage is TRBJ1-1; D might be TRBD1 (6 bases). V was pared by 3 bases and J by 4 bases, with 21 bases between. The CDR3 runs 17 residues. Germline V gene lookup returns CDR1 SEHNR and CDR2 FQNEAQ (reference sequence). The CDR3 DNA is TGTGCCAGCAGCTTCCACAGGGAGACGAACCGTATCACTGAAGCTTTCTTT. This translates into CASSFHRETNRITEAFF.

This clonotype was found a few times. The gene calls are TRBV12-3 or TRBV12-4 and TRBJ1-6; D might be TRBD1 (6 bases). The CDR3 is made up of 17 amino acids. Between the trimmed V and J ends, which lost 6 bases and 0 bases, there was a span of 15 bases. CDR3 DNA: TGTGCCAGCAGCCCGACAGGTTCAAGCTCCTATAATTCACCCCTCCACTTT. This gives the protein CASSPTGSSSYNSPLHF.

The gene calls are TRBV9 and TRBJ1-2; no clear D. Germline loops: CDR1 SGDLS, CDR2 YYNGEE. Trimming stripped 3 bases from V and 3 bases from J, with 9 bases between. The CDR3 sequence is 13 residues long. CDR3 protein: CASSGRWYYGYTF. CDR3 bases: TGTGCCAGCAGCGGGAGGTGGTACTATGGCTACACCTTC.

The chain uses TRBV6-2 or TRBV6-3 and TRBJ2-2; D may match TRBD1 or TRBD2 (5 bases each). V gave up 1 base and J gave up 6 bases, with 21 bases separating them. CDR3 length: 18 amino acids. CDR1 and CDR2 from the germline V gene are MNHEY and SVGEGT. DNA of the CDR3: TGTGCCAGCAGTTACTACCCACCGGGACGGGGAGACCCCGGGGAGCTGTTTTTT. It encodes CASSYYPPGRGDPGELFF.

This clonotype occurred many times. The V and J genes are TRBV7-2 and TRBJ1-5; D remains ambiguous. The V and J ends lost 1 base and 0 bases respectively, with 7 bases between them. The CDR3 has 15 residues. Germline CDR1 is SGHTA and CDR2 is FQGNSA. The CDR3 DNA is TGTGCCAGCAGCTTAGTAGTAGGTAGCAATCAGCCCCAGCATTTT. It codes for CASSLVVGSNQPQHF.